Each of the 26 T cell receptor beta chains below was sequenced from the same sample in a study of cytotoxic CD8 clonotypes in ibrutinib-treated CLL. Measured with immunoSEQ multiplex PCR; TCRdb has only the in-frame clones, and not every one. The sample holds around 250,000 clones, roughly 74% seen once. The sample in question was PBMCs, obtained after 24 months of ibrutinib treatment. Receptor source: a human donor with chronic lymphocytic leukemia.

The chain links TRBV4-1 to TRBJ2-1; no clear D. Germline loops: CDR1 MGHRA, CDR2 YSYEKL. Trimming removed 5 bases from V and 8 bases from J, with 7 bases in between. The CDR3 extends over 11 amino acids. CDR3 nucleotide sequence: TGCGCCAGCAGCATCGGCGATGAGCAGTTCTTC. It codes for CASSIGDEQFF.

The CDR3, as DNA: TGCGCCAGCAGCGAAACAGGGCCGTTCGACACTGAAGCTTTCTTT. It codes for CASSETGPFDTEAFF. The chain recombines TRBV5-1 with TRBJ1-1; possible D gene TRBD1, 6 bases. Per the germline V gene, CDR1 is SGHRS and CDR2 is YFSETQ. The length of the CDR3 is 15 residues. V lost 4 bases and J lost 3, with 16 bases in between.

This chain links TRBV18 with TRBJ2-5, with no clear D. This CDR3 spans 13 amino acids. Germline assignment: CDR1 KGHSH and CDR2 LQKENI. Trimming shortened V by 2 bases and J by 5 bases, and 9 bases separated the two germline ends. The CDR3 loop reads CASSPRAPETQYF. The CDR3 DNA reads as TGTGCCAGCTCACCAAGGGCGCCGGAGACCCAGTACTTC.

The chain carries TRBV11-2 and TRBJ2-7, with a tentative D call TRBD1 (6 bases). The CDR3 extends over 15 amino acids. Germline CDR1 and CDR2: SGHAT and FQNNGV. Trimming stripped 5 bases from V and 7 bases from J, with 21 bases between. CDR3 nucleotide sequence: TGTGCCAGCAGCACCGAGCGAGGGGGAAATACAGAGCAGTACTTC. Encoded protein: CASSTERGGNTEQYF.

The rearrangement joins TRBV18 to TRBJ2-7, with D possibly TRBD2 on 6 matching bases. Germline V gene data show CDR1 as KGHSH and CDR2 as LQKENI. V shed 0 bases and J shed 3 bases, with 15 bases lying between them. The CDR3 contains 16 residues. For the CDR3, the DNA is TGTGCCAGCTCACCACCGGGGGGTCGAAGATTCTACGAGCAGTACTTC. Translation: CASSPPGGRRFYEQYF. The full variable domain, rest sourced from reference TRBV18 and TRBJ2-7, is NAGVMQNPRHLVRRRGQEARLRCSPMKGHSHVYWYRQLPEEGLKFMVYLQKENIIDESGMPKERFSAEFPKEGPSILRIQQVVRGDSAAYFCASSPPGGRRFYEQYFGPGTRLTVT.

The chain employs TRBV29-1 and TRBJ2-1; D perhaps matches TRBD2 (5 bases). The CDR3 contains 18 residues. Per the germline V gene, CDR1 is SQVTM and CDR2 is ANQGSEA. The V and J ends lost 5 bases and 0 bases respectively, with 23 bases between them. As DNA, the CDR3 is TGCAGCGTTAGCCCGACCCAGAGGGCCCAAAGCTCCTACAATGAGCAGTTCTTC. Translation gives CSVSPTQRAQSSYNEQFF.

For the CDR3, the DNA is TGTGCCAGCAGCCCGAGGCGGGTGACCACAGATACGCAGTATTTT. This encodes CASSPRRVTTDTQYF. The chain couples TRBV28 to TRBJ2-3; the D gene is possibly TRBD2 (5 bases). The CDR3 runs 15 residues. The V gene lost 6 bases and the J gene lost 2 bases, with 15 bases spanning the gap. CDR1 and CDR2 from the germline V gene are MDHEN and SYDVKM.

The chain joins TRBV28 to TRBJ1-5; D not certain. The CDR3 totals 15 residues. The V end lost 2 bases, the J end lost 0 bases, and 8 bases lay between the germline ends. Germline V lookup: CDR1 MDHEN, CDR2 SYDVKM. The CDR3 region is CASSLPQTSNQPQHF. In DNA form, the CDR3 reads TGTGCCAGCAGTTTACCACAGACTAGCAATCAGCCCCAGCATTTT.

V is TRBV27 and J is TRBJ1-1, with TRBD1 matching 7 bases. The CDR3 totals 18 residues. V lost 6 bases and J lost 0; bases outside the gene matches: 16. Germline CDR1 MNHEY, CDR2 SMNVEV (reference sequence). CDR3: CASSSGRGGYFMNTEAFF. The DNA of the CDR3 is TGTGCCAGCAGCTCCGGACGAGGGGGCTATTTCATGAACACTGAAGCTTTCTTT.

The rearrangement links TRBV7-3 to TRBJ2-1; D tentatively reads TRBD1 or TRBD2 (5 bases each). The CDR3 covers 17 residues. Germline V lookup: CDR1 SGHTA, CDR2 FQGTGA. V shed 3 bases and J shed 3 bases, with 18 bases lying between them. The CDR3 here is CASSFSVAERGYNEQFF. The CDR3 DNA is TGTGCCAGCAGCTTTTCAGTGGCGGAGAGGGGCTACAATGAGCAGTTCTTC.

This chain joins TRBV4-3 and TRBJ2-1; 12 bases map to TRBD2. CDR1 is LGHNA and CDR2 is YSLEER in the germline V gene. J gave up 5 bases and V 0 bases, and 8 bases lay outside the gene matches. The CDR3 contains 18 residues. The CDR3 DNA is TGCGCCAGCAGCCAAGATCGGCTAGCGGGAGGGCCTGACAATGAGCAGTTCTTC. Protein sequence: CASSQDRLAGGPDNEQFF.

The table lists this clone with a count of one. The CDR3 is CASSPKQGAIYEQYF. Here the CDR3 DNA reads TGTGCCAGCTCACCAAAACAGGGGGCTATCTACGAGCAGTACTTC. The chain joins TRBV18 to TRBJ2-7; 9 nucleotides line up with TRBD1. Germline V gene lookup returns CDR1 KGHSH and CDR2 LQKENI. With V trimmed by 2 bases and J by 3 bases, 5 bases remained unmatched. This CDR3 has 15 amino acids.

The genes are TRBV2 and TRBJ2-7, with D possibly called TRBD1 or TRBD2 (5 bases each). V was cut by 8 bases and J by 6 bases, with 17 bases left in between. This CDR3 has 13 residues. The germline V gene has CDR1 SNHLY and CDR2 FYNNEI. CDR3 residues: CASGGDSPSEQYF. The CDR3 bases are TGTGCCAGCGGGGGTGACAGCCCCTCCGAGCAGTACTTC.

This sequence joins TRBV28 and TRBJ2-1, with a tentative D call TRBD2 (6 bases). The V and J ends lost 3 bases and 2 bases respectively, with 14 bases between them. The CDR3 spans 16 residues. The germline CDR1 and CDR2 sequences are MDHEN and SYDVKM. The CDR3 is CASSFSGLTAYNEQFF. DNA of the CDR3: TGTGCCAGCAGTTTTAGTGGACTAACGGCCTACAATGAGCAGTTCTTC.

The rearrangement joins TRBV7-3 to TRBJ2-7; 7 bases map to TRBD1. J lost 3 bases, V lost 1 base, and 6 bases had no gene match. This CDR3 has 15 residues. Germline V gene data show CDR1 as SGHTA and CDR2 as FQGTGA. CDR3 in amino acids: CASSLRQGSGYEQYF. CDR3 DNA sequence: TGTGCCAGCAGCTTAAGACAGGGATCAGGCTACGAGCAGTACTTC.

This clone has more than one count but fewer than ten. The chain recombines TRBV7-3 with TRBJ2-6, with D perhaps TRBD1 or TRBD2 (5 bases each). V was clipped by 2 bases and J by 2 bases, with 7 bases between them. CDR3 size: 15 residues. Germline loops: CDR1 SGHTA, CDR2 FQGTGA. This CDR3 is CASSLVGAGANVLTF. The CDR3 coding sequence is TGTGCCAGCAGCTTAGTGGGGGCTGGGGCCAACGTCCTGACTTTC.

This clone was seen a single time. The chain has TRBV9 and TRBJ2-3; D is possibly TRBD1 or TRBD2 (5 bases each). V was clipped by 5 bases and J by 0 bases, with 13 bases between them. In germline, CDR1 is SGDLS, CDR2 YYNGEE. The CDR3 totals 15 residues. CDR3 sequence (DNA): TGTGCCAGCAGTCGGGGCCGGCAGAGCACAGATACGCAGTATTTT. Translating gives CASSRGRQSTDTQYF.

The chain employs TRBV9 and TRBJ2-7; D may match TRBD1 or TRBD2 (5 bases each). V dropped 3 bases and J dropped 3 bases, with 13 bases sitting between them. CDR1 is SGDLS and CDR2 is YYNGEE in the germline V gene. The CDR3 covers 14 residues. The CDR3 nucleotides are TGTGCCAGCAGCGCGACCGGGGCCTTCTACGAGCAGTACTTC. The encoded protein is CASSATGAFYEQYF.

The table lists this clone with a count of one. This chain connects TRBV28 to TRBJ2-7, with TRBD2 identical over 12 bases. Germline loops: CDR1 MDHEN, CDR2 SYDVKM. Unmatched junction bases numbered 5, after V lost 3 bases and J lost 2 bases. This CDR3 has 16 residues. For the CDR3, the DNA is TGTGCCAGCAGTTTTATAAGGACTAGCGGGACCTACGAGCAGTACTTC. It encodes CASSFIRTSGTYEQYF.

The CDR3 region is CATSRGTGYNEQFF. CDR3 coding DNA: TGTGCCACCAGCAGAGGGACTGGATACAATGAGCAGTTCTTC. The gene calls are TRBV15 and TRBJ2-1; tentatively, D is TRBD2 (5 bases). Trimming took off 1 base at V and 4 bases at J, with 8 bases between the two ends. Germline V CDR1 and CDR2: LNHNV, YYDKDF (reference sequence). This CDR3 has 14 residues.

V gene TRBV9 combines with J gene TRBJ2-1; 8 nucleotides agree with TRBD2. CDR1 is SGDLS and CDR2 is YYNGEE in the germline V gene. Unmatched junction bases numbered 7, after V lost 0 bases and J lost 5 bases. This CDR3 comprises 16 residues. CDR3 in amino acids: CASSVATREVNNEQFF. Here the CDR3 DNA reads TGTGCCAGCAGCGTAGCTACGCGGGAGGTAAACAATGAGCAGTTCTTC.

This clone was counted a few times. This chain links TRBV7-2 with TRBJ2-1, with 7 bases identical to TRBD2. Per the germline V gene, CDR1 is SGHTA and CDR2 is FQGNSA. The CDR3 covers 14 residues. The trim removed 5 bases at V and 1 base at J, leaving 2 bases unmatched. The CDR3 loop reads CASSPGLSYNEQFF. In nucleotides, the CDR3 is TGTGCCAGCAGCCCGGGACTATCCTACAATGAGCAGTTCTTC.

This chain joins TRBV25-1 and TRBJ2-3, with 8 bases fitting TRBD1. The CDR3 has 15 residues. The V gene end was trimmed by 2 bases and the J gene end by 5 bases; junction bases not matched to a gene: 6. Germline V gene lookup returns CDR1 MGHDK and CDR2 SYGVNS. CDR3 region: CASSEGQGALDTQYF. DNA for the CDR3: TGTGCCAGCAGTGAAGGCCAGGGGGCTTTAGATACGCAGTATTTT.

The chain joins TRBV6-4 to TRBJ2-2, with 12 bases aligning to TRBD2. The ends lost 3 bases at V and 5 bases at J; junction bases unmatched: 1. This CDR3 is built from 15 residues. CDR1 MRHNA and CDR2 SNTAGT come from the germline V gene. The CDR3 loop is CASSELAGGTGELFF. The CDR3 DNA reads TGTGCCAGCAGTGAACTAGCGGGAGGAACCGGGGAGCTGTTTTTT.

The rearrangement links TRBV20-1 to TRBJ2-1; D is unresolved. CDR1 is DFQATT and CDR2 is SNEGSKA in the germline V gene (reference sequence). The CDR3 contains 11 residues. The V end was cut by 6 bases, the J end by 9 bases, with 12 bases between. The CDR3 loop is CSAPNPGEQFF. The CDR3 region has the DNA TGCAGTGCCCCAAATCCGGGTGAGCAGTTCTTC.

The chain carries TRBV6-5 and TRBJ2-7; D possibly corresponds to TRBD2 (5 bases). The CDR3 is 14 residues long. V was pared by 7 bases and J by 1 base, with 14 bases between. Germline V CDR1 and CDR2: MNHEY, SVGAGI. CDR3 amino acids: CASTAGSLSYEQYF. The CDR3 DNA reads as TGTGCCAGCACCGCTGGGAGCCTTTCCTACGAGCAGTACTTC.